Listed below are T cell receptor beta chains from one sample, sequenced in a study of shared clonotypes between healthy human individuals. TCRdb's copy holds only in-frame clones and misses some; the assay was immunoSEQ multiplex PCR. Here the sample spans fewer than 1.4 million clones, 75% to 80% being singletons. The sequencing sample was made of memory CD4+ T cells from PBMCs. The receptor source for this set is a man aged 18 to 29 in good health. Some clones in this sample may be carry-over from other donors' samples. Both conserved end residues are trimmed from each CDR3. D genes are given only for firm matches. Size tells how often a clone was seen (once, few, many) or the class of an expanded clone, and some rows leave it out.

>NA|TRBJ2-7|TRBV6-5|NA
ASSRTVNYEQY
>NA|TRBJ2-7|TRBV5-1|NA
ASSLVWEAAYEQY
>NA|TRBJ2-7|TRBV28|NA
ASSLTGKQEQY
>NA|TRBJ2-5|TRBV11-2|NA
ASSLNGRLQETQY
>TRBD2|TRBJ2-3|TRBV2|NA
ASKKIAGDSDTQY
>TRBD1|TRBJ1-4|TRBV6-1|NA
ASDRGQGGNEKLF
>TRBD2|TRBJ2-7|TRBV9|NA
ASSPSGRIYEQY
>NA|TRBJ1-1|TRBV13|NA
ASSLRDTDTEAF
>NA|TRBJ1-5|TRBV2|NA
ASSRLGDQPQH
>TRBD2|TRBJ2-1|TRBV29-1|NA
SARLAGGPYNEQF
>NA|TRBJ1-1|TRBV28|once
ASSWPGNTEAF
>NA|TRBJ2-1|TRBV19|NA
ASSMWEAWNEQF
>NA|TRBJ1-1|TRBV19|once
ASQERGRSTEAF
>NA|TRBJ2-7|TRBV5-4|NA
ASSSWGKGEQY
>NA|TRBJ2-3|TRBV30|NA
AWRRNLVDTQY
>TRBD2|TRBJ2-7|TRBV28|NA
ASSVLGLGVPYEQY
>NA|TRBJ2-7|TRBV18|NA
ASSPSSGNYEQY
>NA|TRBJ2-5|TRBV2|once
ASSARGILETQY
>NA|TRBJ2-7|TRBV28|NA
ASSSGYEQY
>NA|TRBJ1-2|TRBV7-2|NA
ASSLAQGSDYGYT
>NA|TRBJ2-5|TRBV5-1|NA
ASSFMTGLETQY
>NA|TRBJ1-1|TRBV28|NA
ASRRTSEAF
>TRBD2|TRBJ2-7|TRBV28|NA
ASSLRTSGRGEQY
>TRBD2|TRBJ2-7|TRBV10-3|NA
AITREGLYEQY
>NA|TRBJ2-2|TRBV5-4|NA
ASSPRQLATGELF
>NA|TRBJ2-7|TRBV7-2|NA
ASSRGQFSYEQY
>TRBD2|TRBJ2-3|TRBV7-3|once
ASSLTKLAGATDTQY
>NA|TRBJ2-3|TRBV11-3|NA
ASSKYFTDTQY
>NA|TRBJ2-1|TRBV11-2|once
ASNRPGAYNEQF
>NA|TRBJ1-5|TRBV19|NA
ASSIQKNRGNQPQH
>TRBD2|TRBJ2-3|TRBV9|NA
ASSVEASGKGDTQY
>TRBD1|TRBJ2-7|TRBV4-1|NA
ASSQVPTGIPYEQY
>TRBD1|TRBJ2-7|TRBV28|NA
ASSYPIPTGTGVEQY
>TRBD1|TRBJ2-1|TRBV9|NA
ASSVRQGALTAGNEQF
>NA|TRBJ1-3|TRBV7-2|NA
ASSLDRGNTIY
>NA|TRBJ2-7|TRBV6-1|NA
ASRGHTYEQY
>TRBD2|TRBJ2-7|TRBV2|NA
ATSGLAGGSYEQY
>TRBD2|TRBJ2-7|TRBV9|NA
ASSATSEAGEQY
>NA|TRBJ1-2|TRBV28|NA
ASRGGSYGYT
>NA|TRBJ2-7|TRBV28|NA
ASSLGQPYEQY
>NA|TRBJ2-3|TRBV9|few
ASSVRALPKDTQY
>NA|TRBJ2-7|TRBV5-1|NA
ASSFNDRTTYYEQY
>NA|TRBJ2-7|TRBV5-1|NA
ASSYTTGPLQYEQY
>TRBD1|TRBJ1-1|TRBV2|NA
ASDRQGNTEAF
>NA|TRBJ2-5|TRBV5-8|few
ASSDGVRVAMETQY
>NA|TRBJ2-5|TRBV5-4|few
ASSLASQETQY
>NA|TRBJ1-4|TRBV7-8|NA
ASSLMGEKLF
>TRBD2|TRBJ2-1|TRBV25-1|NA
ASRTSGYNEQF
>NA|TRBJ1-4|TRBV18|few
ASSPPSGLTKGKLF
>TRBD2|TRBJ2-1|TRBV5-1|NA
ASSRLAEYNEQF
>TRBD1|TRBJ2-7|TRBV7-2|once
ASSTSDRLYEQY
>NA|TRBJ2-2|TRBV10-2|NA
ASSRTVTGELF
>NA|TRBJ1-2|TRBV7-2|NA
ASSLVSWGSSNYGYT